This T cell receptor beta chain was recovered during a study of T cells in Graves' hyperthyroidism and ophthalmopathy. Study-level background: Staff took peripheral blood when the initial diagnosis was made, before any treatment began. General observations from the study: Prediction of ophthalmopathy progression came a median 6.5 months pre-onset. A 13 V-J model separated ophthalmopathy from stable hyperthyroidism.

Hyperthyroidism, newly diagnosed and lasting under 2 months, affected patients aged 18 to 65. V shed 4 bases and J shed 5 bases, with 8 bases lying between them. In germline, CDR1 is SNHLY, CDR2 FYNNEI. The CDR3 has 12 residues. This clonotype was seen a few times. The antigen is not known. TCR beta CDR3 regions were amplified from RNA transcripts. An initial round of RT-PCR targeting the TCR CDR3 relied on the HTBI primer set. TCRdb analysed the multiplex PCR reads with MiXCR anew, one entry per CDR3 protein. The table shows hundreds of thousands of distinct CDR3 sequences, with around 25% occurring only once.

The origin of this receptor is a man between 50 and 59 years old with Graves' hyperthyroidism. The V and J genes are TRBV2 and TRBJ2-5, with D hard to call. Sequencing input: blood. CDR3 sequence reads: CASSVRRETQYF. CDR3 DNA: TGTGCCAGCAGTGTTCGCAGGGAGACCCAGTACTTC.